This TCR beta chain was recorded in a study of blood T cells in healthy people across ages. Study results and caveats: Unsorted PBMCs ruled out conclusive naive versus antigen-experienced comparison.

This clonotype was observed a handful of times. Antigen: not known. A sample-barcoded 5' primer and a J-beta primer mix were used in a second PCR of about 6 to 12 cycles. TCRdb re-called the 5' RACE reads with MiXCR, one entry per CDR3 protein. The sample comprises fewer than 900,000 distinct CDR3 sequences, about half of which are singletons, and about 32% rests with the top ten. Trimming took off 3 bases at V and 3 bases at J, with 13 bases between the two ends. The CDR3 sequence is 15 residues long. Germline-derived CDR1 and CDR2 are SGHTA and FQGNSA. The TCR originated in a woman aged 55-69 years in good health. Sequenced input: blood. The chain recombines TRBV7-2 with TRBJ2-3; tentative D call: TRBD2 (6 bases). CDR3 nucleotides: TGTGCCAGCAGCTTGGGTCCGGGAGTGACAGATACGCAGTATTTT. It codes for CASSLGPGVTDTQYF.